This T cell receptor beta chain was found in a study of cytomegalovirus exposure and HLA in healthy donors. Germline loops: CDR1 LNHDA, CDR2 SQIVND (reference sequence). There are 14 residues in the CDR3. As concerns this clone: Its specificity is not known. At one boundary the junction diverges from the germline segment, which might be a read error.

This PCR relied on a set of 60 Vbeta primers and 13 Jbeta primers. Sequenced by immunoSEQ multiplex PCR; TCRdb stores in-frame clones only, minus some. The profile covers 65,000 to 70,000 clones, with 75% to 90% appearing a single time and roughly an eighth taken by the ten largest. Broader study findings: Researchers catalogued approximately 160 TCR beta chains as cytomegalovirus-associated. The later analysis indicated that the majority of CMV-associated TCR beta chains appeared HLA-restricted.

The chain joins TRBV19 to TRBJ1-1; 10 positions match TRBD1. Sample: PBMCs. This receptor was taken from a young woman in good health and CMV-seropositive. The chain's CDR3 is CASSLDRGLNEAFF. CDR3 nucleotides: TGTGCCAGTAGTTTAGACAGGGGGCTAAATGAAGCTTTCTTT.